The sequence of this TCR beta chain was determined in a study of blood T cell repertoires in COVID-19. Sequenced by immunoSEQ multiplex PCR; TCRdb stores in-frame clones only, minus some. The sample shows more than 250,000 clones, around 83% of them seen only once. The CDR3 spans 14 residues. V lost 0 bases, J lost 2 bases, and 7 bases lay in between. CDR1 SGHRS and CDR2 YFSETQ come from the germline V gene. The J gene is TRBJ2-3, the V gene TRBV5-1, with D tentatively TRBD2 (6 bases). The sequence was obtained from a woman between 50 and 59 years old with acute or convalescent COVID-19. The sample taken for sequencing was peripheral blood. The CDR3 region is CASSLGGATDTQYF. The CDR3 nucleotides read TGCGCCAGCAGCTTGGGCGGGGCCACAGATACGCAGTATTTT.